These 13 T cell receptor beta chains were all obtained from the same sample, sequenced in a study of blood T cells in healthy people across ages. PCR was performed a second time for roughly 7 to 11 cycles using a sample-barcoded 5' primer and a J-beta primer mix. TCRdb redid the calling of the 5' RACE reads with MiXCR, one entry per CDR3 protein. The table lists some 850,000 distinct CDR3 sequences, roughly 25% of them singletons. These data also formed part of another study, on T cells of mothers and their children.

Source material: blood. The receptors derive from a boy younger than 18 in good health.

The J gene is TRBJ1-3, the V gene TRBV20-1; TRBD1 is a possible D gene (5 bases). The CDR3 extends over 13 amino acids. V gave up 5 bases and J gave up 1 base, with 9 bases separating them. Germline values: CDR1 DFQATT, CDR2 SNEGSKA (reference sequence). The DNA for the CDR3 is TGCAGTGCTTCCCAGGGATCTGGAAACACCATATATTTT. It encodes CSASQGSGNTIYF.

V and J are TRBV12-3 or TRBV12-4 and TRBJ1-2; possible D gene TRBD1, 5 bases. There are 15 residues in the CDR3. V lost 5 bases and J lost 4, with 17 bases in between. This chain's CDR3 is CASSLRGRERYGYTF. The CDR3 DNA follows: TGTGCCAGCAGTCTCCGGGGGAGGGAACGCTATGGCTACACCTTC.

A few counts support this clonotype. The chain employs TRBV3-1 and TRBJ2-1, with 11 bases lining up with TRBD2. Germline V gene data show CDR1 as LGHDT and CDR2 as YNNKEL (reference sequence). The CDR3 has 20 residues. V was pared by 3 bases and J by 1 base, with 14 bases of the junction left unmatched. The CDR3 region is CASSQRSSGRRWRSYNEQFF. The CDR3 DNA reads TGTGCCAGCAGCCAGAGGTCTAGCGGGAGGCGGTGGCGATCCTACAATGAGCAGTTCTTC.

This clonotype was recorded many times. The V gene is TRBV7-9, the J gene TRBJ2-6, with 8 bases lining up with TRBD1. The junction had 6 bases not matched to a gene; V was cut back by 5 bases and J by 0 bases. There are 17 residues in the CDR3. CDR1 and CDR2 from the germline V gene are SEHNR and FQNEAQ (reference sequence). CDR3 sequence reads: CASSRRTGFSGANVLTF. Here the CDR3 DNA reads TGTGCCAGCAGCAGACGGACAGGGTTCTCTGGGGCCAACGTCCTGACTTTC.

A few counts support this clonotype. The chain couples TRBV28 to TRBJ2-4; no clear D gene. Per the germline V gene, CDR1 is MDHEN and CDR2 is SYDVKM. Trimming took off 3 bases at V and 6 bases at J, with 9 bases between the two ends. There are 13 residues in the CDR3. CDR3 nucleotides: TGTGCCAGCAGTTTGGTCACCTTAAACATTCAGTACTTC. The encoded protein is CASSLVTLNIQYF.

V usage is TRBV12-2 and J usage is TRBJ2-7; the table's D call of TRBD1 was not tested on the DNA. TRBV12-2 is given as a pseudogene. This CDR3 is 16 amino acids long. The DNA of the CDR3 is TGTGCAAGTCGCTTAGTTTTGACAGGGAGGATCCCCGAGCAGTACTTC. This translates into CASRLVLTGRIPEQYF.

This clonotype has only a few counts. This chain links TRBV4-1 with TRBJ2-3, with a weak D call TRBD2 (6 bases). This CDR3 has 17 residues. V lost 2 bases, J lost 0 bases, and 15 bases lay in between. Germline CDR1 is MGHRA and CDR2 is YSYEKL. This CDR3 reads CASSQKDLALSTDTQYF. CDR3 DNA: TGCGCCAGCAGCCAAAAGGACCTAGCGCTCAGCACAGATACGCAGTATTTT.

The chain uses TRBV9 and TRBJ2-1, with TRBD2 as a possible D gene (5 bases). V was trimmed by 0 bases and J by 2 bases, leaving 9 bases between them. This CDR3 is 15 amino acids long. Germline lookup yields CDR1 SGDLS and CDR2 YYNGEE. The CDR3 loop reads CASSVDPGTYNEQFF. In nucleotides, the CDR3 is TGTGCCAGCAGCGTAGATCCGGGGACCTACAATGAGCAGTTCTTC. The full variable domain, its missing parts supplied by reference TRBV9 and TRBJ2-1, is DSGVTQTPKHLITATGQRVTLRCSPRSGDLSVYWYQQSLDQGLQFLIQYYNGEERAKGNILERFSAQQFPDLHSELNLSSLELGDSALYFCASSVDPGTYNEQFFGPGTRLTVL.

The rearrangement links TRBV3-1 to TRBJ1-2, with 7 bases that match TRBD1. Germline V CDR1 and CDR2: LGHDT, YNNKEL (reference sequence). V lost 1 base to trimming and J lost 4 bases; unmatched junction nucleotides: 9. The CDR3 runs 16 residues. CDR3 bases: TGTGCCAGCAGCCAAGTACGGACAGGAATGGGCTATGGCTACACCTTC. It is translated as CASSQVRTGMGYGYTF.

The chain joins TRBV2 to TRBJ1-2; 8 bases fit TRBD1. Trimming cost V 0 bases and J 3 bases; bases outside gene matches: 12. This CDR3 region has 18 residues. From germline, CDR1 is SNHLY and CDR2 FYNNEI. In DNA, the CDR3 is TGTGCCAGCAGTGAAGCGGTGACAGGGGAGGGTTATCACTATGGCTACACCTTC. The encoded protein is CASSEAVTGEGYHYGYTF.

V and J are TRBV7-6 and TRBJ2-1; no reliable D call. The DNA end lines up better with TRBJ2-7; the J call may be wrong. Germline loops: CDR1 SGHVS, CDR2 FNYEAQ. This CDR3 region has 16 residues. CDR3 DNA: TGTGCCAGCAGCCAAAGGGTGACAAGTGGTCACTACGAGCAGTACTTC. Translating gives CASSQRVTSGHYEQYF.

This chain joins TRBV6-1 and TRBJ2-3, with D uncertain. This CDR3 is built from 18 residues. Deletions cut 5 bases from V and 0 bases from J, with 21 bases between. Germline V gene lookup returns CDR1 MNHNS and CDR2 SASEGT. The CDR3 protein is CASSPRNLRVASTDTQYF. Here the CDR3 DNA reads TGTGCCAGCAGTCCCCGGAATTTGCGAGTCGCTAGCACAGATACGCAGTATTTT.

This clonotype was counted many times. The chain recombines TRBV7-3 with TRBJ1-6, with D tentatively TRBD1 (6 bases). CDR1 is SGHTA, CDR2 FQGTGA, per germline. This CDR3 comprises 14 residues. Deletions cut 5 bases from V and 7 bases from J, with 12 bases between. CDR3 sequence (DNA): TGTGCCAGCAGCCTGTTTGGGGGCAATTCACCCCTCCACTTT. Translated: CASSLFGGNSPLHF.